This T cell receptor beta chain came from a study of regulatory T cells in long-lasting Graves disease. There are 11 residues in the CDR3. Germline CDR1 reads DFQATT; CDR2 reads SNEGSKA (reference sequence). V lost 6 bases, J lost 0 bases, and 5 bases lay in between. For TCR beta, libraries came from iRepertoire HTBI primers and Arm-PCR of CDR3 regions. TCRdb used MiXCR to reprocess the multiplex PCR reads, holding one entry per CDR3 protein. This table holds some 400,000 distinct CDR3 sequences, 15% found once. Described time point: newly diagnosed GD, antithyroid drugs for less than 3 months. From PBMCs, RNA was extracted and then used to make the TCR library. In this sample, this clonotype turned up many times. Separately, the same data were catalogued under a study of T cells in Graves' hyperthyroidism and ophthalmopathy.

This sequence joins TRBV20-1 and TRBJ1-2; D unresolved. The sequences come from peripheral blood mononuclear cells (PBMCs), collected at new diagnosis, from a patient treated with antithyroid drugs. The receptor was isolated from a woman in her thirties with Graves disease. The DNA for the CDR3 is TGCAGTGCCGACTCTAACTATGGCTACACCTTC. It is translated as CSADSNYGYTF.